The clone carrying this T cell receptor beta chain occurred a few times. These data are taken from a study of blood T cell repertoires in COVID-19. Study-level information: Samples came from the United States, Italy and Spain, spanning acute and convalescent COVID-19. Sources were T cells, B-cell-depleted T cells, or PBMCs; the material itself was cDNA or gDNA.

Authors' analysis steps: Amplified reference gene primers provided the basis for estimating nucleated cell counts. TCRdb's table, derived via immunoSEQ multiplex PCR, lists solely in-frame clones and lacks some. That table gives V, J and clone size, and the DNA gave D and trimming. Among hundreds of thousands of clones listed, approximately 90% were seen once. The CDR3 has 13 amino acids. V was shortened by 2 bases and J by 6 bases, with 5 bases between the two germline ends. The Seattle patients joined while their infection was active and were tracked longitudinally afterward. This TCR was recovered from a man aged 55 to 69 with COVID-19, enrolled during active disease. The specimen was peripheral blood. The rearrangement links TRBV12-3 or TRBV12-4 to TRBJ1-6; no definite D call. As DNA, the CDR3 is TGTGCCAGCAGTTTAATGGCTAATTCACCCCTCCACTTT. Protein sequence: CASSLMANSPLHF.